The rows below give T cell receptor beta chains drawn from one sample of a study of blood T cell repertoires in COVID-19. Using immunoSEQ multiplex PCR, the repertoire was profiled, and TCRdb retains in-frame clones only, with some absent. This sample has 70,000 to 90,000 clones, with approximately 86% found just once. Sequenced sample: peripheral blood. The receptors shown here come from an elderly man with COVID-19, enrolled during active disease. Both conserved end residues are part of each CDR3.

V gene	J gene	CDR3 protein
TRBV6-1	TRBJ2-5	CASSEGLAQETQYF
TRBV5-5	TRBJ1-1	CASSREGEAFF
TRBV19	TRBJ2-3	CASSIAAAGTDTQYF
TRBV14	TRBJ1-1	CASSQDGRGPSEAFF
TRBV5-1	TRBJ2-1	CASSYRTEEQFF
TRBV4-3	TRBJ2-2	CASSQAGGYTGELFF
TRBV3-1/TRBV3-2	TRBJ1-4	CASSQDGDRDTTNEKLFF
TRBV11-1	TRBJ2-7	CASSLPPGREEQYF
TRBV4-1	TRBJ2-1	CASSQVDLGLAGYNEQFF
TRBV5-1	TRBJ2-7	CASSLWNRELSYEQYF
TRBV2	TRBJ2-3	CASSQGLAGGTDTQYF
TRBV11-3	TRBJ2-5	CASSPRRVPQFGQETQYF
TRBV5-4	TRBJ1-6	CASSRQDRDSPLHF
TRBV9	TRBJ2-3	CASSVGTKDTQYF
TRBV6-5	TRBJ2-5	CASTPPWGAQYF
TRBV7-2	TRBJ1-2	CASSLGEGANYGYTF
TRBV10-3	TRBJ1-1	CAMAGTGDAEAFF
TRBV4-1	TRBJ1-1	CASSQVRDTEAFF
TRBV6-6	TRBJ1-5	CASRERDRGHDQPQHF
TRBV6-5	TRBJ1-2	CASSYSDSLLGGYTF
TRBV27	TRBJ1-1	CASSTDRATEAFF
TRBV15	TRBJ1-2	CATSRGRQGADYGYTF
TRBV12-3/TRBV12-4	TRBJ1-6	CASSLGGDSPLHF
TRBV6-5	TRBJ1-4	CASRRRTAGNEKLFF
TRBV7-4	TRBJ1-3	CASRYRGTLLHSGNTIYF
TRBV6-1	TRBJ1-5	CASSGTGGRYSNQPQHF
TRBV25-1	TRBJ2-7	CASSEASSSSYEQYF
TRBV5-4	TRBJ2-5	CASSLGGGLGLEETQYF
TRBV6-1	TRBJ1-2	CASSEFTGDGYTF
TRBV7-9	TRBJ2-7	CASSPGQGRTYEQYF